This T cell receptor beta chain was documented in a study of control samples from healthy donors and cancer patients. The repertoire was sequenced with immunoSEQ multiplex PCR; TCRdb's copy has only in-frame clones and lacks some. The sample includes 80,000 to 100,000 clones, 88% of them seen just once. CDR1 is SGHDT and CDR2 is YYEEEE in the germline V gene. V was cut by 4 bases and J by 3 bases, with 13 bases left in between. There are 14 residues in the CDR3. The sample taken for sequencing was blood. This chain uses TRBV5-6 with TRBJ1-2; D gene ambiguous. The TCR comes from a man aged 30 to 39 in good health. This CDR3 reads CASSPVGIYYGYTF. CDR3 sequence (DNA): TGTGCCAGCAGCCCAGTAGGGATCTACTATGGCTACACCTTC.